The 10 T cell receptor beta chains given below trace back to one sample, sequenced in a study of identical twins. TCRdb processed the 5' RACE reads anew with MiXCR; each CDR3 protein has one entry. The data hold 700,000 or so distinct CDR3 sequences, with around 8.6% observed a single time. These data also featured in a second study, about yellow fever vaccine responses in identical twins.

The material sequenced was PBMCs. The receptor set was obtained from a woman between 18 and 29 years old in good health.

This clonotype showed up just a few times. The chain links TRBV4-3 to TRBJ2-7; D not resolved. Germline loops: CDR1 LGHNA, CDR2 YSLEER. The ends were cut back, 0 bases at V and 3 bases at J, with 9 bases in the middle. The CDR3 length is 14 residues. CDR3 in DNA: TGCGCCAGCAGCCAAGATCGAACTTTCTACGAGCAGTACTTC. This sequence encodes CASSQDRTFYEQYF.

This clonotype was seen many times. Written as DNA, the CDR3 is TGCGCCAGCAGCCAAGAGACTACCTACGAGCAGTACTTC. Translation gives CASSQETTYEQYF. The gene calls are TRBV4-1 and TRBJ2-7; tentatively, D is TRBD2 (5 bases). V lost 0 bases, J lost 2 bases, and 5 bases lay in between. Germline CDR1 MGHRA, CDR2 YSYEKL. CDR3 length equals 13 residues.

Many counts were recorded for this clonotype. The junction and the germline gene differ at one end; a read error may be behind it. V usage is TRBV18 and J usage is TRBJ2-7; 14 nucleotides align to TRBD2. Germline lookup yields CDR1 KGHSH and CDR2 LQKENI. This CDR3 comprises 15 residues. DNA for the CDR3: TGCGCCAGCAGCCCGGGACTAGCGGGAGACTACGAGCAGTACTTC. It codes for CASSPGLAGDYEQYF.

In this sample, this clonotype turned up a few times. The gene calls are TRBV10-3 and TRBJ2-5; D possibly corresponds to TRBD2 (6 bases). The germline CDR1 and CDR2 sequences are ENHRY and SYGVKD. CDR3 length: 12 amino acids. The V end lost 8 bases, the J end lost 5 bases, and 12 bases lay between the germline ends. The CDR3 DNA reads TGTGCCATCCAGGACGGAGGGGAGACCCAGTACTTC. This encodes CAIQDGGETQYF.

This clonotype showed up just a few times. This chain connects TRBV6-2 or TRBV6-3 to TRBJ2-5; D call uncertain. The germline CDR1 and CDR2 sequences are MNHEY and SVGEGT. This CDR3 is 15 amino acids long. V was trimmed by 7 bases and J by 1 base, leaving 16 bases between them. The CDR3: CASTSLSSFQETQYF. The CDR3 DNA reads as TGTGCCAGCACCTCCCTGAGCAGCTTCCAAGAGACCCAGTACTTC.

The chain joins TRBV11-2 to TRBJ2-4, with 8 nucleotides matching TRBD2. Germline values: CDR1 SGHAT, CDR2 FQNNGV. This CDR3 has 18 amino acids. J lost 0 bases, V lost 5 bases, and 12 bases had no gene match. The CDR3 spells CASSRGGRGLLAKNIQYF. The CDR3, as DNA: TGTGCCAGCAGCCGGGGGGGACGGGGCCTCCTAGCCAAAAACATTCAGTACTTC.

The sample holds a few counts of this clonotype. The chain employs TRBV6-1 and TRBJ1-5; 8 positions agree with TRBD1. CDR3 length: 15 residues. Germline V gene lookup returns CDR1 MNHNS and CDR2 SASEGT. Trimming at V came to 6 bases and at J to 3 bases, leaving 7 bases not matched to a gene. CDR3 residues: CASRLTGDYNQPQHF. DNA for the CDR3: TGTGCCAGCAGGCTGACAGGGGACTACAATCAGCCCCAGCATTTT.

The sample holds many counts of this clonotype. V gene TRBV12-3 or TRBV12-4 combines with J gene TRBJ2-5, with 12 bases aligning to TRBD2. The CDR3 runs to 16 residues. V trimming: 6 bases; J trimming: 0 bases; junction bases outside the gene matches: 5. CDR3 coding DNA: TGTGCCAGCAGGGCGACTAGCGGGAGTTACCAAGAGACCCAGTACTTC. Translation gives CASRATSGSYQETQYF.

Notes on this clonotype: This may stem from a read error, because a much larger clone lies one nucleotide away. CDR3 DNA sequence: TGTGCCAGCAGTTGGCTAGCGGGGGCCTACGAGCAGCACTTC. The encoded protein is CASSWLAGAYEQHF. The V gene is TRBV6-2 or TRBV6-3, the J gene TRBJ2-7, with 10 bases fitting TRBD2. Germline V gene sequence: CDR1 MNHEY, CDR2 SVGEGT. The CDR3 is 14 amino acids.

V usage is TRBV27 and J usage is TRBJ2-2; TRBD2 might be the D (5 bases). The CDR3 spans 13 residues. The ends were cut back, 3 bases at V and 7 bases at J, with 9 bases in the middle. The germline CDR1 and CDR2 sequences are MNHEY and SMNVEV (reference sequence). The CDR3 sequence is CASSLGRGGELFF. DNA of the CDR3: TGTGCCAGCAGTTTGGGGAGAGGCGGGGAGCTGTTTTTT.